This T cell receptor beta chain came from a study of shared clonotypes between healthy human individuals. Clones were sequenced by immunoSEQ multiplex PCR, and TCRdb holds only the in-frame ones, with some missing. Of 2 million to 2.5 million clones in the sample, roughly 94% were seen once. The TCR sequence derives from a man younger than 30 in good health. The sequencing input was naive CD4+ T cells sorted from blood. Indicated subset: CD45RA+ positively selected.

The CDR3, as DNA: TGTGCCAGCAGTCCTCGGTTTAACTCCGCTAGCACAGATACGCAGTATTTT. This gives the protein CASSPRFNSASTDTQYF. This chain connects TRBV27 to TRBJ2-3; D ambiguous. Deletions cut 5 bases from V and 0 bases from J, with 18 bases between. The CDR3 covers 17 residues. Germline V lookup: CDR1 MNHEY, CDR2 SMNVEV (reference sequence).